This T cell receptor (beta chain) was documented in a study of T cells in Graves' hyperthyroidism and ophthalmopathy (dated by TCRdb to the late 2010s). About the investigation overall: Peripheral blood was sampled at the time of initial diagnosis, prior to any treatment. Whether ophthalmopathy could be predicted prospectively was tested in an independent validation cohort made up of under 20 hyperthyroidism patients plus 17 patients who later progressed to ophthalmopathy. The 90 to 100 discovery patients were randomly split 7:3 into training and test sets. After sampling, hyperthyroidism patients received methimazole starting at 30 mg daily, and ophthalmopathy patients received high-dose intravenous methylprednisolone. According to the paper, TCR Vbeta CDR3 sequencing was carried out on 135 peripheral blood samples, which came from 40 to 45 ophthalmopathy, around 74 hyperthyroidism and about 17 progressor patients. A discovery cohort of approximately 100 patients, 43 with Graves' ophthalmopathy and about 58 with stable Graves' hyperthyroidism, was used to find distinguishing TCR V-J signatures. Thyroid tissue and blood T-cell repertoires from about 6 Graves' hyperthyroidism patients were also compared in the study. General study outcomes and caveats: In validation, the model predicted progression to ophthalmopathy a median of about 6.8 months before onset, with about 67% sensitivity and 72.22% specificity. Sample size was not statistically predetermined, and blinding of investigators to group allocation was not performed. A model built on a 13 V-J signature distinguished ophthalmopathy from stable hyperthyroidism, reaching about 88% sensitivity and 81.08% specificity in cross-validation and 80%/75% in testing. Most expanded thyroid clonotypes (frequency above 0.001) were also found in blood, which suggests that blood repertoires may mirror thyroid immune responses.

Amplification of TCR beta CDR3 regions was carried out from RNA transcripts. The TCR CDR3 was subjected to a first round of RT-PCR using the HTBI primer set and the Qiagen OneStep RT-PCR kit. A second multiplex PCR round built the libraries, followed by size selection and purification. Paired-end sequencing of the libraries was performed with 100 bp reads on an Illumina HiSeq2000. The authors processed their data as follows. SOAPnuke was used to process the raw data, with reads discarded if the reads contained adapters or uncalled bases, had a mean Phred below 15, or lacked an exact constant-primer or identifier match. COPE v1.2.5 was used to merge high-quality paired reads, and clonotypes were defined as unique nucleotide sequences. MiTCR v1.1 was used to align clonotypes to the IMGT TRBV, TRBD and TRBJ reference segments. Analysis was restricted to V-J combinations with a frequency above 0.0001, which covered about 99% of repertoires. A TCS score was defined as the ratio between F50 (clonal expansion) and ExV (chaos), using BLOSUM62-based TCRdist between CDR3 peptides within each V-J. Welch's t-statistics and random forest reduced 450 to 600 V-J features to 10 to 15, which were used in a naive Bayes classifier (R e1071). The public reads were reprocessed in TCRdb via fastp at Q25 and MiXCR, keeping in-frame beta chains. Every CDR3 protein is listed once, alongside the most common genes and DNA of its rows. The V and J calls, along with clone size, are taken from TCRdb and not from the paper's own processing. Across this sample there are a few hundred thousand distinct CDR3 sequences, with approximately 14% seen only once. The ten largest clones add up to roughly 7.3% of the sample.

A patient counted as having stable Graves' hyperthyroidism if no progression to ophthalmopathy occurred over 18 months of follow-up. Hyperthyroidism patients were aged 18 to 65 years and newly diagnosed, with disease duration of less than 2 months. Exclusion was applied to patients with uncontrolled infections, other autoimmune diseases, pregnancy or lactation. Diagnoses were established on the basis of clinical symptoms, serum thyroxine and TRAb, thyroid ultrasound, and orbital computed tomography. PBMCs were isolated from more than 9 ml of fresh peripheral blood by Ficoll-Paque density gradient centrifugation. Trizol reagent was used to extract total RNA, and RNA quality was then checked on an Agilent 2100 Bioanalyzer. In regard to this clonotype: What antigen it recognizes has not been identified. It has no much larger one-base neighbor in the sample; base qualities were not kept.

The origin of this receptor is a woman aged 25-40 years with Graves' hyperthyroidism. Source material: blood.

The CDR3 amino acid sequence is: CASSFITGDGEQYF. The DNA is TGTGCCAGCAGTTTCATCACAGGGGATGGCGAGCAGTACTTC. The chain employs TRBV28 and TRBJ2-7; 7 nucleotides in the junction match TRBD1. V has 3 bases trimmed and J has 6 bases trimmed; junction bases matching no gene number 8. The germline V gene yields MDHEN for CDR1 and SYDVKM for CDR2. Taken from cysteine to phenylalanine, the CDR3 has 14 residues. Kept here is only the CDR3 DNA, which spans 42 bases and is read in frame from base 1.